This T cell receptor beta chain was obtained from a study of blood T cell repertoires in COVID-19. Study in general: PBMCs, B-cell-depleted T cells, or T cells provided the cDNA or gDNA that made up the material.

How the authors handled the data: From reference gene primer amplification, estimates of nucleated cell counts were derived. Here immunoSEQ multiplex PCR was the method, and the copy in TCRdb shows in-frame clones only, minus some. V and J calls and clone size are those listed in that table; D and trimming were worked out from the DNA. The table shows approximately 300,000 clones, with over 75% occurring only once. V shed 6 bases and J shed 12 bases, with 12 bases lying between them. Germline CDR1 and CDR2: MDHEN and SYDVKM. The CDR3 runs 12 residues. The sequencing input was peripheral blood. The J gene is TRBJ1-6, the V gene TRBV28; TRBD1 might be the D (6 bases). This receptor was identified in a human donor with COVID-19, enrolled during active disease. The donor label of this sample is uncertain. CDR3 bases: TGTGCCAGCAGCCCTAACAGGGAACCCCTCCACTTT. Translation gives CASSPNREPLHF.